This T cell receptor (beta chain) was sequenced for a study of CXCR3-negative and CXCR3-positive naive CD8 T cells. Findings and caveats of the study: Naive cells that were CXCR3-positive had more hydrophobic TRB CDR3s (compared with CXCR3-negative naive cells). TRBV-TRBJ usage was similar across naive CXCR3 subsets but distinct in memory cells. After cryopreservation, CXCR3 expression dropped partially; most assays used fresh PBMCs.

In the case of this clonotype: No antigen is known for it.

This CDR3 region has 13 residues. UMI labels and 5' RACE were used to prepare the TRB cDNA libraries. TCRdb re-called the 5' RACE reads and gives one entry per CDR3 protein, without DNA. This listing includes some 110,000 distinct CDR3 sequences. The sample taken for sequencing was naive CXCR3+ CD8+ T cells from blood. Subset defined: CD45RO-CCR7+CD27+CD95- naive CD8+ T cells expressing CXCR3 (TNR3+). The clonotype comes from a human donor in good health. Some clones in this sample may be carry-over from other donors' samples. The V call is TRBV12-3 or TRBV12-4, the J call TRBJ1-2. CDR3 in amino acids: CASSFVGSGGYTF.